Listed here are 13 T cell receptor beta chains from one sample, sequenced in a study of identical twins. TCRdb reprocessed the 5' RACE reads with MiXCR, giving one entry per CDR3 protein. Here the sample spans hundreds of thousands of distinct CDR3 sequences, about 12% being singletons. The sample also formed part of further work on yellow fever vaccine responses in identical twins.

Sequencing was performed on CD8+ T cells sorted from blood. Receptors were obtained from a woman in her late teens or twenties in good health.

The genes are TRBV4-1 and TRBJ2-6; D perhaps matches TRBD1 (6 bases). The V gene lost 4 bases and the J gene lost 2 bases, with 27 bases spanning the gap. This CDR3 spans 21 amino acids. From germline, CDR1 is MGHRA and CDR2 YSYEKL. CDR3 coding DNA: TGCGCCAGCAGCCCCTTGGCAGGGGCAGCCCCTCGGGCTGCTGGGGCCAACGTCCTGACTTTC. As protein: CASSPLAGAAPRAAGANVLTF.

The CDR3 DNA follows: TGTGCCAGCAGTTTAGGGTGGCCCGGGGAGCTGTTTTTT. Protein sequence: CASSLGWPGELFF. The chain is built from TRBV12-3 or TRBV12-4 and TRBJ2-2; no clear D. The CDR3 is made up of 13 amino acids. With 1 base removed from V and 6 bases from J, the gap between germline ends came to 6 bases.

This clonotype turned up a few times. This chain links TRBV11-2 with TRBJ2-3; 9 nucleotides match TRBD2. This CDR3 contains 17 residues. The V and J ends lost 5 bases and 6 bases, in that order; junction bases with no gene match: 15. Germline CDR1 is SGHAT and CDR2 is FQNNGV. In DNA, the CDR3 is TGTGCCAGCAGCCTCGGTTTTGCGGGAGGGCCGGGGGATACGCAGTATTTT. Residues: CASSLGFAGGPGDTQYF.

This clonotype was observed a few times. This chain links TRBV6-1 with TRBJ2-1, with TRBD2 matching over 11 bases. From germline, CDR1 is MNHNS and CDR2 SASEGT. Trimming took 6 bases from V and 8 from J; bases not matched to a gene: 9. CDR3 size: 15 residues. The CDR3 sequence is CASSDIAGGPDEQFF. Written as DNA, the CDR3 is TGTGCCAGCAGCGACATAGCGGGAGGGCCCGATGAGCAGTTCTTC.

The V call is TRBV7-8, the J call TRBJ2-3; no definite D call. V dropped 6 bases and J dropped 3 bases, with 10 bases sitting between them. CDR3 length equals 13 residues. Germline loops: CDR1 SGHVS, CDR2 FQNEAQ. CDR3: CASRLDVTDTQYF. CDR3 nucleotides: TGTGCCAGCAGGCTAGATGTGACAGATACGCAGTATTTT.

The chain couples TRBV7-9 to TRBJ2-2; no clear D. From germline, CDR1 is SEHNR and CDR2 FQNEAQ (reference sequence). The CDR3 totals 12 residues. With 6 bases removed from V and 6 bases from J, the gap between germline ends came to 8 bases. The CDR3 spells CASSTAAGELFF. The CDR3 DNA reads as TGTGCCAGCAGTACAGCCGCCGGGGAGCTGTTTTTT.

This clonotype was counted only a few times. The chain combines TRBV20-1 with TRBJ2-7; 7 bases line up with TRBD2. Trimming removed 3 bases from V and 0 bases from J; junction bases left unmatched: 5. This CDR3 contains 14 residues. Germline CDR1 and CDR2: DFQATT and SNEGSKA (reference sequence). The CDR3 coding sequence is TGCAGTGCTAGTACCCTAGCGGACTCCTACGAGCAGTACTTC. It encodes CSASTLADSYEQYF.

This clonotype has a single count. The chain carries TRBV20-1 and TRBJ2-2; 8 bases agree with TRBD1. CDR3 length equals 16 residues. After removal of 5 bases from V and 5 bases from J, the junction contained 13 bases not matched to a gene. Germline V gene sequence: CDR1 DFQATT, CDR2 SNEGSKA (reference sequence). The CDR3 protein is CSAPGGAGFSTGELFF. Here the CDR3 DNA reads TGCAGTGCTCCAGGGGGCGCTGGGTTTTCTACCGGGGAGCTGTTTTTT.

The genes are TRBV5-1 and TRBJ2-3; D gene ambiguous. Trimming pared 2 bases from V and 2 bases from J, leaving 9 bases between. The CDR3 has 14 residues. CDR1 and CDR2 from the germline V gene are SGHRS and YFSETQ. The CDR3 coding sequence is TGCGCCAGCAGCTTAGGAGAAAACACAGATACGCAGTATTTT. Its protein product is CASSLGENTDTQYF.

This clonotype was seen repeatedly, ten times or more. The V call is TRBV10-3, the J call TRBJ2-1; D is uncertain. The CDR3 sequence is 12 residues long. Trimming left V 8 bases short and J 8 bases short, with 13 bases between. CDR1 and CDR2 (germline): ENHRY, SYGVKD. DNA of the CDR3: TGTGCCATCGGGCCTAGTGTCGATGAGCAGTTCTTC. Translated: CAIGPSVDEQFF.

This clonotype was detected a few times. The V call is TRBV10-3, the J call TRBJ2-7; D possibly corresponds to TRBD2 (5 bases). Deletions cut 7 bases from V and 0 bases from J, with 10 bases between. Germline CDR1 and CDR2: ENHRY and SYGVKD. This CDR3 has 13 amino acids. CDR3 loop: CAIMSGASYEQYF. In DNA form, the CDR3 reads TGTGCCATCATGAGCGGCGCCTCCTACGAGCAGTACTTC.

This clonotype was counted between two and nine times. The chain couples TRBV7-6 to TRBJ1-2; D is unresolved. This CDR3 is built from 13 residues. The germline CDR1 and CDR2 sequences are SGHVS and FNYEAQ. V dropped 5 bases and J dropped 2 bases, with 9 bases sitting between them. The CDR3 nucleotides are TGTGCCAGCAGCGACGGCCTAAACTATGGCTACACCTTC. It is translated as CASSDGLNYGYTF.

A few counts support this clonotype. J is TRBJ2-1 and V is TRBV20-1; 9 bases fit TRBD2. The CDR3 has 15 amino acids. Per germline, CDR1 DFQATT and CDR2 SNEGSKA (reference sequence). J gave up 2 bases and V 6 bases, and 8 bases lay outside the gene matches. The CDR3 bases are TGCAGTGCCGGTGACGTAGCGGGGGCCTACAATGAGCAGTTCTTC. Its translation: CSAGDVAGAYNEQFF.